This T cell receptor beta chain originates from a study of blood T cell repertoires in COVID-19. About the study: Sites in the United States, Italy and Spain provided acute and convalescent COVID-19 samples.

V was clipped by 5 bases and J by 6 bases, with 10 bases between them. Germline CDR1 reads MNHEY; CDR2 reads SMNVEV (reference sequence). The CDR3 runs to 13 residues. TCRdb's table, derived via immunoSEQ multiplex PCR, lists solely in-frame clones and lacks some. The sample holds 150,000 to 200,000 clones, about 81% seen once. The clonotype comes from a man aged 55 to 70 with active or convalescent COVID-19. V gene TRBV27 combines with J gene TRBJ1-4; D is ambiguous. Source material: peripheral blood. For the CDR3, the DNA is TGTGCCAGCAGTCTTGGACTCTATGAAAAACTGTTTTTT. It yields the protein CASSLGLYEKLFF.